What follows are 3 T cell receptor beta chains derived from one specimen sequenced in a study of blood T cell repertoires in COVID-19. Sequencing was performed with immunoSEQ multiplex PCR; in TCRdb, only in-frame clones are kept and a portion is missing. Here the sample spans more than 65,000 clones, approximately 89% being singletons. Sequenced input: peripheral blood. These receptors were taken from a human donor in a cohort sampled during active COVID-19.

This CDR3 reads CASSSGLAGREQYF. Written as DNA, the CDR3 is TGTGCCAGCAGCTCGGGACTAGCGGGGCGGGAGCAGTACTTC. The chain joins TRBV9 to TRBJ2-7; 13 bases map to TRBD2. The CDR3 loop spans 14 amino acids. The germline gives CDR1 SGDLS, CDR2 YYNGEE. V lost 4 bases to trimming and J lost 7 bases; unmatched junction nucleotides: 5.

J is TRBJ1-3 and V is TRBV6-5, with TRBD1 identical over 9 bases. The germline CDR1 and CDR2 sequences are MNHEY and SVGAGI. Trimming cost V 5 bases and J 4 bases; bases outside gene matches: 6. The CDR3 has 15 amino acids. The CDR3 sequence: CASSLGQGEGNTIYF. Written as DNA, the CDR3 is TGTGCCAGCAGTCTGGGACAGGGTGAAGGAAACACCATATATTTT.

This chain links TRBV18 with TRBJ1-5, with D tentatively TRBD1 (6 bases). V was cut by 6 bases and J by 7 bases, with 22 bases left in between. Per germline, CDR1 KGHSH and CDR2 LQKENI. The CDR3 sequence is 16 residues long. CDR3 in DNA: TGTGCCAGCTCCCGTGAACAGGGTCCCTCTCAACAGCCCCAGCATTTT. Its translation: CASSREQGPSQQPQHF.